One sample yielded the 28 T cell receptor beta chains listed below, sequenced in a study of OX40 agonist ivuxolimab in advanced cancers. Measured with immunoSEQ multiplex PCR; TCRdb has only the in-frame clones, and not every one. The table shows approximately 100,000 clones, with approximately 80% occurring only once. Sequences were derived from CD4+ or CD8+ T cells sorted from blood, sampled in a trial of the OX40 agonist ivuxolimab. The receptors originated from an adult with an advanced solid tumor such as melanoma, head and neck, liver or kidney cancer.

This clone came up once. The chain employs TRBV16 and TRBJ2-7; perhaps TRBD1 as D (5 bases). Germline assignment: CDR1 KGHSY and CDR2 FQNENV. The CDR3 sequence is 15 residues long. V shed 2 bases and J shed 5 bases, with 16 bases lying between them. The CDR3 loop reads CASSQGVFRGDEQYF. The CDR3 DNA sequence: TGTGCCAGCAGCCAAGGGGTTTTTAGGGGCGACGAGCAGTACTTC.

A few counts support this clone. J is TRBJ2-5 and V is TRBV7-7; 7 nucleotides match TRBD1. The CDR3 extends over 14 amino acids. V shed 4 bases and J 0 bases; nucleotides not matched to a gene: 2. Germline V gives CDR1 SSHAT, CDR2 FNYEAQ (reference sequence). The CDR3 DNA follows: TGTGCCAGCAGCTCGACAGGGTACCAAGAGACCCAGTACTTC. Its translation is CASSSTGYQETQYF.

The gene calls are TRBV7-2 and TRBJ2-6; perhaps TRBD1 as D (6 bases). Trimming left V 2 bases short and J 1 base short, with 12 bases between. This CDR3 is 17 amino acids long. CDR1 is SGHTA and CDR2 is FQGNSA in the germline V gene. CDR3 sequence (DNA): TGTGCCAGCAGCTTATTACAGGGCTCGTCTGGGGCCAACGTCCTGACTTTC. Translation gives CASSLLQGSSGANVLTF.

V and J are TRBV27 and TRBJ2-7; a weak D match, TRBD2 (7 bases). The CDR3 covers 16 residues. Germline loops: CDR1 MNHEY, CDR2 SMNVEV (reference sequence). Trimming took off 8 bases at V and 0 bases at J, with 20 bases between the two ends. CDR3 in DNA: TGTGCCAGCGCCCCTGGGAGGGGGGAGATCTCCTACGAGCAGTACTTC. It specifies CASAPGRGEISYEQYF.

This chain joins TRBV6-6 and TRBJ2-7; D is ambiguous. CDR1 MNHNY and CDR2 SVGAGI come from the germline V gene (reference sequence). Trimming took off 4 bases at V and 3 bases at J, with 7 bases between the two ends. The CDR3 has 12 amino acids. Here the CDR3 DNA reads TGTGCCAGCAGTTCCTCCAGCTACGAGCAGTACTTC. Translating it yields CASSSSSYEQYF.

The chain combines TRBV6-4 with TRBJ2-3; D not certain. V was trimmed by 6 bases and J by 0 bases, leaving 10 bases between them. The CDR3 length is 14 residues. Germline values: CDR1 MRHNA, CDR2 SNTAGT. This CDR3 reads CASSVGGSTDTQYF. As DNA, the CDR3 is TGTGCCAGCAGCGTAGGTGGGAGCACAGATACGCAGTATTTT.

A single count supports this clone. This sequence joins TRBV7-7 and TRBJ2-7, with 8 bases identical to TRBD2. The CDR3 is 15 amino acids. Per the germline V gene, CDR1 is SSHAT and CDR2 is FNYEAQ (reference sequence). With V trimmed by 6 bases and J by 7 bases, 14 bases remained unmatched. The CDR3 DNA follows: TGTGCCAGCAGTCCAGCGGGAGTACCCTCGCGAGAGCAGTACTTC. The encoded protein is CASSPAGVPSREQYF.

The V gene is TRBV5-1, the J gene TRBJ1-1, with TRBD1 matching over 7 bases. Germline V gene sequence: CDR1 SGHRS, CDR2 YFSETQ. J gave up 5 bases and V 4 bases, and 8 bases lay outside the gene matches. This CDR3 is built from 14 residues. The CDR3 DNA is TGCGCCAGCAGCCCTAGACAGGGCTGGACTGAAGCTTTCTTT. It encodes CASSPRQGWTEAFF.

The genes are TRBV11-3 and TRBJ2-2, with 9 bases fitting TRBD2. Germline V lookup: CDR1 SGHNT, CDR2 YENEEA. The CDR3 totals 15 residues. The trim removed 5 bases at V and 3 bases at J, leaving 4 bases unmatched. CDR3: CASSRGGRDTGELFF. CDR3 DNA: TGTGCCAGCAGCAGGGGCGGGAGGGACACCGGGGAGCTGTTTTTT.

This chain links TRBV19 with TRBJ2-2, with 10 nucleotides matching TRBD1. The CDR3 is made up of 14 amino acids. V gave up 6 bases and J gave up 4 bases; unmatched junction bases: 2. CDR1 LNHDA and CDR2 SQIVND come from the germline V gene (reference sequence). The CDR3 DNA sequence: TGTGCCAGTAGGGGGACAGGGGTCACCGGGGAGCTGTTTTTT. This sequence encodes CASRGTGVTGELFF.

Only a few counts were recorded for this clone. This CDR3 is also generated by other DNA sequences in the sample. The chain uses TRBV27 and TRBJ1-4; D not resolved. This CDR3 is built from 13 residues. Germline lookup yields CDR1 MNHEY and CDR2 SMNVEV (reference sequence). V shed 0 bases and J shed 5 bases, with 4 bases lying between them. CDR3 protein: CASSLSGNEKLFF. DNA for the CDR3: TGTGCCAGCAGTTTATCGGGGAATGAAAAACTGTTTTTT.

The J gene is TRBJ2-7, the V gene TRBV9; D gene ambiguous. The CDR3 extends over 14 amino acids. Deletions cut 4 bases from V and 5 bases from J, with 16 bases between. Germline V CDR1 and CDR2: SGDLS, YYNGEE. The DNA for the CDR3 is TGTGCCAGCAGCTTCTCGGCCACGAGCAACGAGCAGTACTTC. Its protein is CASSFSATSNEQYF.

This rearrangement joins TRBV15 to TRBJ2-1; D is unclear. The CDR3 has 13 residues. V lost 6 bases, J lost 0 bases, and 6 bases lay in between. CDR1 and CDR2 (germline): LNHNV, YYDKDF (reference sequence). This CDR3 reads CATRVDSYNEQFF. The CDR3 nucleotides read TGTGCCACCAGAGTCGACTCCTACAATGAGCAGTTCTTC.

This chain links TRBV6-6 with TRBJ1-1; no clear D gene. This CDR3 has 14 residues. Germline V CDR1 and CDR2: MNHNY, SVGAGI (reference sequence). Trimming left V 0 bases short and J 11 bases short, with 16 bases between. CDR3 protein: CASSYSIAATEAFF. The CDR3, as DNA: TGTGCCAGCAGTTACTCGATTGCCGCAACGGAGGCTTTCTTT.

The V gene is TRBV27, the J gene TRBJ2-1; 10 bases agree with TRBD2. The CDR3 has 21 residues. V gave up 2 bases and J gave up 0 bases; unmatched junction bases: 16. Per the germline V gene, CDR1 is MNHEY and CDR2 is SMNVEV (reference sequence). This chain's CDR3 is CASSLRPGLAFEKSSYNEQFF. In DNA form, the CDR3 reads TGTGCCAGCAGTTTACGTCCGGGACTAGCGTTTGAGAAGAGCTCCTACAATGAGCAGTTCTTC.

Here the CDR3 DNA reads TGTGCCAGCAGGCGCAGGGAAGGATTCTACGAGCAGTACTTC. Its translation is CASRRREGFYEQYF. The genes are TRBV5-8 and TRBJ2-7, with a tentative D call TRBD1 (5 bases). The CDR3 sequence is 14 residues long. Trimming cost V 5 bases and J 3 bases, with 15 bases left between them. Germline values: CDR1 SGHTS, CDR2 YDEGEE.

The chain couples TRBV10-1 to TRBJ2-7; 10 nucleotides match TRBD1. Unmatched junction bases numbered 5, after V lost 4 bases and J lost 5 bases. Germline V gene data show CDR1 as WNHNN and CDR2 as SYGVQD (reference sequence). The CDR3 extends over 14 amino acids. The CDR3 spells CASSVGTGVHEQYF. In DNA, the CDR3 is TGCGCCAGCAGTGTAGGGACAGGGGTCCACGAGCAGTACTTC.

The chain has TRBV14 and TRBJ2-3; TRBD2 matches at 9 bases. The germline V gene has CDR1 SGHDN and CDR2 FVKESK. The V and J ends lost 6 bases and 1 base, in that order; junction bases with no gene match: 5. The CDR3 is 15 residues long. This CDR3 reads CASSLIAGGTDTQYF. In DNA form, the CDR3 reads TGTGCCAGCAGTCTCATAGCGGGGGGCACAGATACGCAGTATTTT.

This clone was observed a single time. The rearrangement joins TRBV28 to TRBJ2-5; D possibly corresponds to TRBD1 (6 bases). This CDR3 has 13 residues. CDR1 is MDHEN and CDR2 is SYDVKM in the germline V gene. V lost 4 bases, J lost 14 bases, and 20 bases lay in between. DNA of the CDR3: TGTGCCAGCAGTTCCCATGGCCGGGACAACGTATACTTC. Translating it yields CASSSHGRDNVYF.

CDR3 bases: TGCGCCAGCAGCTTGGGAGGGACAGGCCCGAACACTGAAGCTTTCTTT. Protein product: CASSLGGTGPNTEAFF. J is TRBJ1-1 and V is TRBV5-1, with TRBD1 matching over 8 bases. There are 16 residues in the CDR3. Trimming removed 0 bases from V and 1 base from J; junction bases left unmatched: 5. The germline V gene has CDR1 SGHRS and CDR2 YFSETQ.

The rearrangement joins TRBV7-8 to TRBJ2-3, with D perhaps being TRBD1 or TRBD2 (5 bases each). Germline loops: CDR1 SGHVS, CDR2 FQNEAQ. V was shortened by 5 bases and J by 4 bases, with 16 bases between the two germline ends. The CDR3 spans 15 residues. The CDR3 region has the DNA TGTGCCAGCAGCCCGTTGGGACGCGGGCCAGATACGCAGTATTTT. The encoded protein is CASSPLGRGPDTQYF.

This chain joins TRBV27 and TRBJ2-5; D might be TRBD2 (6 bases). This CDR3 has 15 amino acids. From germline, CDR1 is MNHEY and CDR2 SMNVEV (reference sequence). Trimming stripped 5 bases from V and 5 bases from J, with 18 bases between. This CDR3 is CASSARAGTGETQYF. In nucleotides, the CDR3 is TGTGCCAGCAGTGCCCGGGCGGGGACGGGGGAGACCCAGTACTTC.

CDR3 amino acids: CASSLLWTDVLTF. The DNA of the CDR3 is TGTGCCAGCAGTTTGCTATGGACAGATGTCCTGACTTTC. The V call is TRBV28, the J call TRBJ2-6, with D possibly being TRBD1 (6 bases). V was shortened by 3 bases and J by 13 bases, with 13 bases between the two germline ends. There are 13 residues in the CDR3. The germline CDR1 and CDR2 sequences are MDHEN and SYDVKM.

V is TRBV11-2 and J is TRBJ2-7; D is possibly TRBD1 (6 bases). The length of the CDR3 is 14 residues. CDR1 is SGHAT and CDR2 is FQNNGV in the germline V gene. V shed 5 bases and J shed 5 bases, with 16 bases lying between them. CDR3 sequence: CASSRSSTGDEQYF. CDR3 bases: TGTGCCAGCAGCCGATCCTCGACAGGTGACGAGCAGTACTTC.

This clone was counted a single time. This chain links TRBV2 with TRBJ2-7; 10 bases are a match to TRBD2. Trimming removed 1 base from V and 2 bases from J; junction bases left unmatched: 8. CDR3 length: 17 residues. Germline-derived CDR1 and CDR2 are SNHLY and FYNNEI. The CDR3: CASSEGLAGTGAYEQYF. The DNA of the CDR3 is TGTGCCAGCAGTGAAGGACTAGCGGGCACAGGGGCCTACGAGCAGTACTTC.

The J gene is TRBJ2-7, the V gene TRBV11-2, with TRBD1 as a possible D gene (5 bases). CDR1 is SGHAT, CDR2 FQNNGV, per germline. V shed 4 bases and J shed 3 bases, with 19 bases lying between them. CDR3 length equals 16 residues. The CDR3 DNA is TGTGCCAGCAGCTCCCCCAGGGTAGTTGGGAACTACGAGCAGTACTTC. This gives the protein CASSSPRVVGNYEQYF.

This clone was recorded only once. This sequence joins TRBV7-9 and TRBJ2-2; 8 positions agree with TRBD1. This CDR3 is 15 amino acids long. Germline CDR1 is SEHNR and CDR2 is FQNEAQ (reference sequence). Unmatched junction bases numbered 1, after V lost 0 bases and J lost 4 bases. The CDR3 reads CASSLAQGVTGELFF. The CDR3 nucleotides read TGTGCCAGCAGCTTAGCACAGGGGGTCACCGGGGAGCTGTTTTTT.

J is TRBJ1-6 and V is TRBV7-3; D is ambiguous. CDR3 length equals 14 residues. CDR1 and CDR2 from the germline V gene are SGHTA and FQGTGA. The germline V and J ends were trimmed by 6 bases and 10 bases, with 16 bases remaining between them. CDR3 coding DNA: TGTGCCAGCAGTCACGGGGTGGCAGGCTCACCCCTCCACTTT. This translates into CASSHGVAGSPLHF. Based on the CDR3 plus reference TRBV7-3 and TRBJ1-6, the full variable domain is GAGVSQTPSNKVTEKGKYVELRCDPISGHTALYWYRQSLGQGPEFLIYFQGTGAADDSGLPNDRFFAVRPEGSVSTLKIQRTERGDSAVYLCASSHGVAGSPLHFGNGTRLTVT.